The T cell receptor beta chain under discussion was sequenced for a study of blood T cell repertoires in COVID-19 (TCRdb year 2020). Regarding the complete study: Samples covering the acute and convalescent phases of COVID-19 were provided by collaborators in the United States, Italy and Spain. A freely available public database, intended as a resource for researchers studying the immune response to SARS-CoV-2, is where the repertoires were released. Sample metadata almost always included a de-identified subject ID, COVID-19 status, age in years and sex. The material from the prospective study consisted of cDNA or gDNA derived from T cells, B-cell-depleted T cells, or PBMCs. Samples were obtained from the ongoing ImmuneRACE study (first 160 participants) and from over a thousand subjects provided by 6 global collaborators. Subjects who had been exposed to COVID-19, were actively infected with it, or had recovered from it provided the deeply sampled blood TCRbeta repertoires that made up the dataset. Where HLA class I and class II types were available, the types were taken from metadata supplied by the sample provider, not from assay-based typing.

According to the germline V gene, CDR1 reads SGHAT and CDR2 reads FQNNGV. From cysteine to phenylalanine, the CDR3 is 15 amino acids long. Only the CDR3 DNA stays, 45 bases, in frame from base 1. The V and J ends are trimmed by 4 bases and 10 bases, leaving 22 bases between them. Concerning this clone itself: Its antigen remains unidentified. Base-call qualities are not available, and no considerably larger clone is one nucleotide away.

The paper as a whole reports these results and caveats: How much clinical and demographic metadata was included differed by source and by participant, and the metadata was provided uncurated.

TCRbeta CDR3 regions were amplified from genomic DNA by means of the immunoSEQ Assay, a bias-controlled multiplex PCR. In the authors' own workflow: Nucleated cell counts per sample were estimated from amplification of reference gene primers within the assay. To quantify the absolute abundance of each unique TCRbeta CDR3 rearrangement, sequence reads were collapsed and filtered. For each sample, productive Simpson clonality was calculated as the square root of Simpson's diversity index across productive rearrangements. Here the immuneACCESS table is served through TCRdb, limited to in-frame sequences with V and J called. Missing clones are a known gap in these copies; in checked studies unresolved V genes cover under half, and the rest lacks a known reason. V and J calls and clone size come straight from that table; D and trimming were deduced from the DNA. The sample contains around 270,000 clones, around nine tenths of them found a single time. The ten biggest clones cover approximately 2% of the sample.

The collaborating institutions used their own protocols to collect whole blood in K2EDTA tubes. For TCRbeta analysis, collaborators shipped samples as frozen whole blood, isolated PBMCs, or DNA extracted from either of those sample types. This chain is built from TRBV11-2 and TRBJ2-5; D gene: possibly TRBD1, on 6 matching bases. Sequenced sample: peripheral blood. The receptor's source is a man aged 30-40 years with active or convalescent COVID-19. The nucleotide sequence is given as TGTGCCAGCAGCTCCTCGAGGGGGTGGTGGGACGGCCAGTACTTC. This translates into CASSSSRGWWDGQYF.